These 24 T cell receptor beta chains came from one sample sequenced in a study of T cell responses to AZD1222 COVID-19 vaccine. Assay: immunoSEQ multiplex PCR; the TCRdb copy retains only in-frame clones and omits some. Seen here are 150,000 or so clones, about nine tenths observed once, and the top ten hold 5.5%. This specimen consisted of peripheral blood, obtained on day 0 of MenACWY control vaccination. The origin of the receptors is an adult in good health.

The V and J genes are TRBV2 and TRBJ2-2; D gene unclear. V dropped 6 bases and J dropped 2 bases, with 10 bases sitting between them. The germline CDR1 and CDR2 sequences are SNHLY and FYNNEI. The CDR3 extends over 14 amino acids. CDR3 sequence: CASRVGRNTGELFF. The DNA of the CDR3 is TGTGCCAGCAGGGTCGGAAGAAACACCGGGGAGCTGTTTTTT.

The CDR3 nucleotides read TGTGCCAGCAGTGTCGGGACAGCTGAAGCTTTCTTT. Its protein is CASSVGTAEAFF. This chain connects TRBV9 to TRBJ1-1; 7 positions agree with TRBD1. V lost 5 bases and J lost 6; bases outside the gene matches: 4. The CDR3 totals 12 residues. Germline CDR1 and CDR2: SGDLS and YYNGEE.

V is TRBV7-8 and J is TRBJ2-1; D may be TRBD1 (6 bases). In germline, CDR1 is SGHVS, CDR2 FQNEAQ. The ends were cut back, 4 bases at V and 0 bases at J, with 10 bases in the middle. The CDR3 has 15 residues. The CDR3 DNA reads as TGTGCCAGCAGCTCAAGGGGGAGCTCCTACAATGAGCAGTTCTTC. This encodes CASSSRGSSYNEQFF.

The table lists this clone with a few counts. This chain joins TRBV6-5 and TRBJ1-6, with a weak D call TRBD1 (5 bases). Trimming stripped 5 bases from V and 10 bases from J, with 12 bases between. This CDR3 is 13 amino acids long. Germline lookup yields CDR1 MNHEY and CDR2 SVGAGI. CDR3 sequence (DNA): TGTGCCAGCAGTATGGTGAGGGGCTCACCCCTCCACTTT. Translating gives CASSMVRGSPLHF.

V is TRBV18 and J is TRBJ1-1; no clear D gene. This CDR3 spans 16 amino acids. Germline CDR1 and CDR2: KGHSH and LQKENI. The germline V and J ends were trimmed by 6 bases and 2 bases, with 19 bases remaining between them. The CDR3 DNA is TGTGCCAGCTCTCTCTTATTATTGGACGGTAACACTGAAGCTTTCTTT. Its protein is CASSLLLLDGNTEAFF.

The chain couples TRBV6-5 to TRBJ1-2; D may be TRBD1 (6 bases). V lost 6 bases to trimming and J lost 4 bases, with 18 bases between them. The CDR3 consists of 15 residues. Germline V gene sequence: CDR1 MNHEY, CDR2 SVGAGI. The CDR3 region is CASRTQGRRFYGYTF. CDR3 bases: TGTGCCAGCAGGACGCAGGGGCGCAGGTTCTATGGCTACACCTTC.

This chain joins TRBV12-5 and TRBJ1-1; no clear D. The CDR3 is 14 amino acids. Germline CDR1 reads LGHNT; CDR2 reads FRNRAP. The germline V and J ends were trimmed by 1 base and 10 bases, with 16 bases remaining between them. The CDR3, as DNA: TGTGCTAGTGGTTTGGAGGGCGCCCACCCGGTAGCTTTCTTT. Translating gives CASGLEGAHPVAFF.

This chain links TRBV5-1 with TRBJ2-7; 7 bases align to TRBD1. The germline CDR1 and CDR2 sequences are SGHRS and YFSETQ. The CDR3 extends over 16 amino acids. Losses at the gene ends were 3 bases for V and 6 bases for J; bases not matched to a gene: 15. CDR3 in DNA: TGCGCCAGCAGCTACCAGCCCGACAGGGCAGTTTGCGAGCAGTACGTC. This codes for CASSYQPDRAVCEQYV.

The DNA for the CDR3 is TGTGCCAGCAGCTCCGCCTCCGGGGGCCCTGGCTACACCTTC. Its protein is CASSSASGGPGYTF. The chain employs TRBV13 and TRBJ1-2; tentative D call: TRBD1 (6 bases). The CDR3 runs to 14 residues. Germline CDR1 is PRHDT and CDR2 is FYEKMQ (reference sequence). Trimming removed 4 bases at V and 7 bases at J, with 16 bases between.

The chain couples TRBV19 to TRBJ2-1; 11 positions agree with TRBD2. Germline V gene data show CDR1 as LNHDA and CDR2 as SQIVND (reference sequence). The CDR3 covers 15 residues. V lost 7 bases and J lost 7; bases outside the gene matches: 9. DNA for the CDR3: TGTGCCAGTACCGGTCTAGCGGGAGGTGGGAATGAGCAGTTCTTC. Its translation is CASTGLAGGGNEQFF.

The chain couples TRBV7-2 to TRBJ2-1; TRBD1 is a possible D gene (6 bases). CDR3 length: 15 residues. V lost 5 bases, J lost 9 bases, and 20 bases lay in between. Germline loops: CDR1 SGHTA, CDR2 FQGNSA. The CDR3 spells CASSPARRQGIEQFF. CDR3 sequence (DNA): TGTGCCAGCAGCCCGGCCAGGCGTCAGGGGATTGAGCAGTTCTTC.

The CDR3 region is CASSLVQGRLGPQHF. CDR3 in DNA: TGTGCCAGCAGCTTGGTACAGGGAAGGCTTGGGCCCCAGCATTTT. This chain links TRBV5-5 with TRBJ1-5, with a tentative D call TRBD1 (6 bases). Germline CDR1 and CDR2: SGHKS and YYEKEE (reference sequence). This CDR3 is 15 amino acids long. V shed 0 bases and J shed 9 bases, with 16 bases lying between them.

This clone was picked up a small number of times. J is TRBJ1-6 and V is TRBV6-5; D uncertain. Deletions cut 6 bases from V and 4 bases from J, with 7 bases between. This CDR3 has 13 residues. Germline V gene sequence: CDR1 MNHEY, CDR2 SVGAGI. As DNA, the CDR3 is TGTGCCAGCAGCCCGGGGTATAATTCACCCCTCCACTTT. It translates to CASSPGYNSPLHF.

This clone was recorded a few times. The chain's CDR3 is CASSDSQGESTYEQYV. The CDR3 DNA reads TGTGCCAGCAGTGACTCCCAAGGGGAATCGACCTACGAGCAGTACGTC. The chain recombines TRBV6-4 with TRBJ2-7; tentatively, D is TRBD1 (5 bases). Trimming pared 0 bases from V and 2 bases from J, leaving 14 bases between. CDR1 and CDR2 from the germline V gene are MRHNA and SNTAGT. The CDR3 spans 16 residues.

In DNA form, the CDR3 reads TGTGCCAGCTCACGAATGAGCGATGAGCAGTTCTTC. Its translation is CASSRMSDEQFF. The J gene is TRBJ2-1, the V gene TRBV18; D remains ambiguous. This CDR3 comprises 12 residues. The V gene's germline CDR1 is KGHSH and CDR2 LQKENI. Deletions cut 4 bases from V and 8 bases from J, with 9 bases between. Combining the CDR3 with reference TRBV18 and TRBJ2-1 gives the whole variable domain NAGVMQNPRHLVRRRGQEARLRCSPMKGHSHVYWYRQLPEEGLKFMVYLQKENIIDESGMPKERFSAEFPKEGPSILRIQQVVRGDSAAYFCASSRMSDEQFFGPGTRLTVL.

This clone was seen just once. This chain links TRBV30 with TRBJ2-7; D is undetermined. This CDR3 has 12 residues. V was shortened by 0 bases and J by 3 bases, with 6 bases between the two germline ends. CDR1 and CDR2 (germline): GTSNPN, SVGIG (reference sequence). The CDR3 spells CAWSVLIYEQYF. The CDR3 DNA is TGTGCCTGGAGTGTACTAATCTACGAGCAGTACTTC. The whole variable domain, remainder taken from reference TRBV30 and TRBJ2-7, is SQTIHQWPATLVQPVGSPLSLECTVEGTSNPNLYWYRQAAGRGLQLLFYSVGIGQISSEVPQNLSASRPQDRQFILSSKKLLLSDSGFYLCAWSVLIYEQYFGPGTRLTVT.

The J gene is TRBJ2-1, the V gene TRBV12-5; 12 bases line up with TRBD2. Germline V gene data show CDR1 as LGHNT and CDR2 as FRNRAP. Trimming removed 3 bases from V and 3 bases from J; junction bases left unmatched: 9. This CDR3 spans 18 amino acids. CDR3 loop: CASGFYRTSGMIYNEQFF. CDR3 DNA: TGTGCTAGTGGTTTCTACCGGACTAGCGGGATGATCTACAATGAGCAGTTCTTC.

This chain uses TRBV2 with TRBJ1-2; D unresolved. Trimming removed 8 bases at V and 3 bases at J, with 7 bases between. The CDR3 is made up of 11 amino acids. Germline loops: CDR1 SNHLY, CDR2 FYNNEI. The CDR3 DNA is TGTGCCAGCCGGCAGTACTATGGCTACACCTTC. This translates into CASRQYYGYTF.

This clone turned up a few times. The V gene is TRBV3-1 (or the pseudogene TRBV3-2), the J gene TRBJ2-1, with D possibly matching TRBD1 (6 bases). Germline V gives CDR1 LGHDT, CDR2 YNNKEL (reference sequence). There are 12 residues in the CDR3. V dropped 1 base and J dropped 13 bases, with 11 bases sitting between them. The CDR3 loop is CASSQADSSQFF. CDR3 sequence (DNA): TGTGCCAGCAGCCAAGCGGACAGCTCCCAGTTCTTC.

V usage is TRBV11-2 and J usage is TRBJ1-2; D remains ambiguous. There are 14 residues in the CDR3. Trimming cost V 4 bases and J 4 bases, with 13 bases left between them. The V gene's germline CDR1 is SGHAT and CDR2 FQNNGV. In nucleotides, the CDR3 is TGTGCCAGCAGCTCGAGGGTACAAGGCTATGGCTACACCTTC. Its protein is CASSSRVQGYGYTF.

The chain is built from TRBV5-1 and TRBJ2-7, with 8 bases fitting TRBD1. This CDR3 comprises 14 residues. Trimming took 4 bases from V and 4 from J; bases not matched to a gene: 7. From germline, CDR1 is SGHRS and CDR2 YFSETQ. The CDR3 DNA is TGCGCCAGCAGCGTACAGGGGGGTCCGTACGAGCAGTACGTC. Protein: CASSVQGGPYEQYV.

This CDR3 reads CASAMQTVNEQFF. The DNA for the CDR3 is TGCGCCAGCGCGATGCAGACTGTCAATGAGCAGTTCTTC. V is TRBV5-1 and J is TRBJ2-1; no clear D gene. This CDR3 is built from 13 residues. Germline loops: CDR1 SGHRS, CDR2 YFSETQ. The ends were cut back, 7 bases at V and 6 bases at J, with 14 bases in the middle.

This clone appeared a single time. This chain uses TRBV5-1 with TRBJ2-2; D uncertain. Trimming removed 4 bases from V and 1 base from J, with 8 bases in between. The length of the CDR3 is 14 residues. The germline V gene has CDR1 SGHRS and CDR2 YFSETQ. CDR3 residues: CASSPDGNTGELFF. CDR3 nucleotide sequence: TGCGCCAGCAGCCCGGACGGGAACACCGGGGAGCTGTTTTTT.

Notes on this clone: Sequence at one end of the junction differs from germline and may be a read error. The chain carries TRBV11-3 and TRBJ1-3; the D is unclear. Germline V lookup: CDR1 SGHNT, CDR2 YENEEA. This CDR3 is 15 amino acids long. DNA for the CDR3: TGTGCCAGCAGTCCTGGACTCCTTTCTGGCAACACCATATATTTT. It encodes CASSPGLLSGNTIYF. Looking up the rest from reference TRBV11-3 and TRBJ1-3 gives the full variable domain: EAGVVQSPRYKIIEKKQPVAFWCNPISGHNTLYWYLQNLGQGPELLIRYENEEAVDDSQLPKDRFSAERLKGVDSTLKIQPAELGDSAVYLCASSPGLLSGNTIYFGEGSWLTVV.